This TCR beta chain originates from a study of regulatory T cells in long-lasting Graves disease. In its sample, this clonotype was seen many times. Time point denoted: newly diagnosed GD, antithyroid drugs for less than 3 months. The TCR library used RNA extracted from PBMCs. Per germline, CDR1 KGHDR and CDR2 SFDVKD. The CDR3 extends over 15 amino acids. With 2 bases clipped from V and 2 bases from J, the junction kept 3 bases outside the gene matches. Combining iRepertoire HTBI primers with Arm-PCR of CDR3 regions, the authors built TCR beta libraries. TCRdb fed the multiplex PCR reads into MiXCR, producing one record per CDR3 protein. The table lists 350,000 to 500,000 distinct CDR3 sequences, 11% to 15% of them singletons. The same data also went into a second study, on T cells in Graves' hyperthyroidism and ophthalmopathy. That study adds: Hyperthyroidism was newly diagnosed in patients aged 18 to 65 (duration under 2 months). The primer set for the first-round RT-PCR of the TCR CDR3 was HTBI.

The material was peripheral blood mononuclear cells (PBMCs), obtained at new diagnosis, from a patient treated with antithyroid drugs. This TCR was recovered from a woman in her 50s with Graves disease. The rearrangement links TRBV24-1 to TRBJ2-3; TRBD2 matches at 7 bases. The CDR3 DNA reads TGTGCCACCAGTGATTGGGAGGGAGTCACAGATACGCAGTATTTT. This translates into CATSDWEGVTDTQYF.